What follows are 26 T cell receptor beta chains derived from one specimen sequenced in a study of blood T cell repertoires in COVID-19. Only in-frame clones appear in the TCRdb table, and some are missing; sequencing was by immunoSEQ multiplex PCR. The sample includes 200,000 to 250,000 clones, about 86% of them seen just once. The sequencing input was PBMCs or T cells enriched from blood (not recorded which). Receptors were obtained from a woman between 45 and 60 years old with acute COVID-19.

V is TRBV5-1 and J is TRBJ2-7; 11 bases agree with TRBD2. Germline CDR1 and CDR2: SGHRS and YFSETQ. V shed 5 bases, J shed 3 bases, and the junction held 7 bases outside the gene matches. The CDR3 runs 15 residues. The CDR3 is CASRSGTSGYYEQYF. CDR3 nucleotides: TGCGCCAGCAGGTCCGGGACTAGCGGATACTACGAGCAGTACTTC. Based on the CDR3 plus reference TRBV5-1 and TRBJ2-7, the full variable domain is KAGVTQTPRYLIKTRGQQVTLSCSPISGHRSVSWYQQTPGQGLQFLFEYFSETQRNKGNFPGRFSGRQFSNSRSEMNVSTLELGDSALYLCASRSGTSGYYEQYFGPGTRLTVT.

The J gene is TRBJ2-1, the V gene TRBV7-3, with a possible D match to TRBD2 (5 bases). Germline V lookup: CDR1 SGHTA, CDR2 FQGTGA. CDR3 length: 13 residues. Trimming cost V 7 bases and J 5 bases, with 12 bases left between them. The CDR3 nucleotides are TGTGCCAGCAAGGGCGGGCCTAACAATGAGCAGTTCTTC. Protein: CASKGGPNNEQFF.

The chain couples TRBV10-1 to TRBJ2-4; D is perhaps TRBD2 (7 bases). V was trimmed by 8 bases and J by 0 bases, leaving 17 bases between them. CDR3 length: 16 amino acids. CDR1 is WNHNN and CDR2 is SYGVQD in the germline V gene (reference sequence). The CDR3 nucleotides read TGCGCCAGCCGAGGGGGGGGGCACAAAGCCAAAAACATTCAGTACTTC. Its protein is CASRGGGHKAKNIQYF.

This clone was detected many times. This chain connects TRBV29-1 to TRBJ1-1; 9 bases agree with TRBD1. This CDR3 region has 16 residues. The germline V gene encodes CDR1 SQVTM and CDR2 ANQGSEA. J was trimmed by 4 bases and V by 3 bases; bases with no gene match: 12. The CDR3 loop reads CSVEDNRGQGGTEAFF. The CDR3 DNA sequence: TGCAGCGTTGAGGATAACAGGGGGCAGGGAGGCACTGAAGCTTTCTTT.

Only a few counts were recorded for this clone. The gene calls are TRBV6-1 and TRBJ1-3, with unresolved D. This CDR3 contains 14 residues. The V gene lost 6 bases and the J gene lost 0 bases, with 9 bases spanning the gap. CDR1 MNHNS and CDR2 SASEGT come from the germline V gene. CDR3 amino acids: CASRQLGSGNTIYF. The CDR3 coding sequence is TGTGCCAGCAGACAACTAGGCTCTGGAAACACCATATATTTT.

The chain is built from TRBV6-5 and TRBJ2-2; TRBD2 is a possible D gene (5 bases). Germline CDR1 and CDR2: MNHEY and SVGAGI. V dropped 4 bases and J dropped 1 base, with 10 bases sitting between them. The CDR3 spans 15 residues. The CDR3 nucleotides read TGTGCCAGCAGTTTCTGGGAGAGGAACACCGGGGAGCTGTTTTTT. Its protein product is CASSFWERNTGELFF.

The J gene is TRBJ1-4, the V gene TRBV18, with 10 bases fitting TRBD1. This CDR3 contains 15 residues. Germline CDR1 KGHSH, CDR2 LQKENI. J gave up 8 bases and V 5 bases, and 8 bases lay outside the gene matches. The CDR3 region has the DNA TGTGCCAGCTCATTCGACAGGGGGCTCGGAGAAAAACTGTTTTTT. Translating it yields CASSFDRGLGEKLFF.

The CDR3 region is CASSPASGRYTGELFF. The CDR3 nucleotides are TGTGCCAGCAGCCCAGCTAGCGGGAGGTACACCGGGGAGCTGTTTTTT. The chain joins TRBV7-2 to TRBJ2-2, with TRBD2 matching 11 bases. The CDR3 covers 16 residues. The V and J ends lost 5 bases and 3 bases, in that order; junction bases with no gene match: 5. Per the germline V gene, CDR1 is SGHTA and CDR2 is FQGNSA.

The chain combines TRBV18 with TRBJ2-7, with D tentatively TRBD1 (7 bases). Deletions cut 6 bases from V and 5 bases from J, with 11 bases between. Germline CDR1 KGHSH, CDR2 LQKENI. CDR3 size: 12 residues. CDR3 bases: TGTGCCAGCTCCCAGGGGGGCGACGAGCAGTACTTC. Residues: CASSQGGDEQYF. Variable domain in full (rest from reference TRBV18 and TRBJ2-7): NAGVMQNPRHLVRRRGQEARLRCSPMKGHSHVYWYRQLPEEGLKFMVYLQKENIIDESGMPKERFSAEFPKEGPSILRIQQVVRGDSAAYFCASSQGGDEQYFGPGTRLTVT.

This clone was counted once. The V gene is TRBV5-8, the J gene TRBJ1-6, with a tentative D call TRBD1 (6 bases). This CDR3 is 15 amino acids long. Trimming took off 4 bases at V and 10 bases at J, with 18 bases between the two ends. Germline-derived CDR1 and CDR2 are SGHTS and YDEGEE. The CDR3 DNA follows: TGTGCCAGCAGCCCCAGGGGAGAGGGCGGATCACCCCTCCACTTT. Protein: CASSPRGEGGSPLHF.

The CDR3 loop is CASSRGGGGVNEQFF. CDR3 in DNA: TGTGCCAGTAGTCGGGGTGGAGGAGGAGTCAATGAGCAGTTCTTC. V usage is TRBV19 and J usage is TRBJ2-1, with D possibly matching TRBD2 (5 bases). The germline V gene encodes CDR1 LNHDA and CDR2 SQIVND (reference sequence). Trimming cost V 5 bases and J 6 bases, with 17 bases left between them. The CDR3 extends over 15 amino acids. The full variable domain, in which reference TRBV19 and TRBJ2-1 provide the parts outside the CDR3, is DGGITQSPKYLFRKEGQNVTLSCEQNLNHDAMYWYRQDPGQGLRLIYYSQIVNDFQKGDIAEGYSVSREKKESFPLTVTSAQKNPTAFYLCASSRGGGGVNEQFFGPGTRLTVL.

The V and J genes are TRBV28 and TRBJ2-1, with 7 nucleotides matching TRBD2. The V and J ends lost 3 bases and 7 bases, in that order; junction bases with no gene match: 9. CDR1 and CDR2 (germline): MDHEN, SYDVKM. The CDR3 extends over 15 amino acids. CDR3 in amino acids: CASSFGDYLGNEQFF. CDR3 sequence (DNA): TGTGCCAGCAGTTTTGGGGACTACCTGGGGAATGAGCAGTTCTTC.

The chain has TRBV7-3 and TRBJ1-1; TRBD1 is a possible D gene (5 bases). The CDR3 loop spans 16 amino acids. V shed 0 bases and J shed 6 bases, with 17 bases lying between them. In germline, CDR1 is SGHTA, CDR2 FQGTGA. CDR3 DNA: TGTGCCAGCAGCTTAACCGGGGGATCAGGAGTCCCTGAAGCTTTCTTT. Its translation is CASSLTGGSGVPEAFF.

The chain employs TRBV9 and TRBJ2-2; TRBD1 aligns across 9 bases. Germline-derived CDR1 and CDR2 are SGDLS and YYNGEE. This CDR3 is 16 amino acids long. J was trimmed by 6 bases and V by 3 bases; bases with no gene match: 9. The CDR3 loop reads CASSGNRDRVAGELFF. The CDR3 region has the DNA TGTGCCAGCAGCGGAAACCGGGACAGGGTTGCCGGGGAGCTGTTTTTT.

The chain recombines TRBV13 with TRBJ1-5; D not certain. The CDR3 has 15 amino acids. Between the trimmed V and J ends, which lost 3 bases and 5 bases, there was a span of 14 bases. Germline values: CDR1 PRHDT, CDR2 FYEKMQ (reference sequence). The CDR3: CASSFVHSRYQPQHF. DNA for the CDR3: TGTGCCAGCAGCTTCGTTCACAGCCGATATCAGCCCCAGCATTTT.

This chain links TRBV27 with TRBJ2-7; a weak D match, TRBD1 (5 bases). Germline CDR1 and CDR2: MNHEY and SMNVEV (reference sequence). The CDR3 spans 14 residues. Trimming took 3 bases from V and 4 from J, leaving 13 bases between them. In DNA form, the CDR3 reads TGTGCCAGCAGTTTCTATCAGGGTGGTTACGAGCAGTACTTC. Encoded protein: CASSFYQGGYEQYF.

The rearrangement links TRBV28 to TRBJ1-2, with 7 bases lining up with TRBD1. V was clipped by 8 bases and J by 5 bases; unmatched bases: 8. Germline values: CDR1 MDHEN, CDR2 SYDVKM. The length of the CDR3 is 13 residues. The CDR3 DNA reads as TGTGCCAGCCTTAGGGACAGATTGTATGGCTACACCTTC. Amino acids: CASLRDRLYGYTF.

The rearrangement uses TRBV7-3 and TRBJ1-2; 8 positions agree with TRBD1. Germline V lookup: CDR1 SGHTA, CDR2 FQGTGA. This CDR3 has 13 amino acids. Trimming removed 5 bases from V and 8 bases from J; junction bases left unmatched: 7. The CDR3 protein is CASSPTGVEGYTF. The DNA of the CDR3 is TGTGCCAGCAGCCCGACAGGGGTAGAGGGCTACACCTTC.

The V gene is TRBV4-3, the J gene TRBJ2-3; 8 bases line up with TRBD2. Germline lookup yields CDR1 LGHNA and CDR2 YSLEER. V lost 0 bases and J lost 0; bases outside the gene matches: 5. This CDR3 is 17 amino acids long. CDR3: CASSQDFPSGSTDTQYF. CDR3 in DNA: TGCGCCAGCAGCCAAGATTTCCCTAGCGGGAGCACAGATACGCAGTATTTT.

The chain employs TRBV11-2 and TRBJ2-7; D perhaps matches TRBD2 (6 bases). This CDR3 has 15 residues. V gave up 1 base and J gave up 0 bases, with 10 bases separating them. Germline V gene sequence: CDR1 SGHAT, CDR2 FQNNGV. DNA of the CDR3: TGTGCCAGCAGCTTAGTGCGGGAAGCCTCCTACGAGCAGTACTTC. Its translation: CASSLVREASYEQYF.

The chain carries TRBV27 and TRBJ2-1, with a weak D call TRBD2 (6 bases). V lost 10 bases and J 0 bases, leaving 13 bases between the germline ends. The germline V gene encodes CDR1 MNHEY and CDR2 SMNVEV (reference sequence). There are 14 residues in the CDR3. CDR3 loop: CATQSGLSYNEQFF. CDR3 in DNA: TGTGCCACACAAAGCGGGCTCTCCTACAATGAGCAGTTCTTC.

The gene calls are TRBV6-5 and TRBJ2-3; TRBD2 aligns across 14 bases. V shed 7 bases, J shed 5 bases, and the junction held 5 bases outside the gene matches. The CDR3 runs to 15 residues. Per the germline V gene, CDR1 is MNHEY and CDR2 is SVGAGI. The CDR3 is CASKRTSGRQDTQYF. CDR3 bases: TGTGCCAGCAAAAGGACTAGCGGGAGGCAAGATACGCAGTATTTT.

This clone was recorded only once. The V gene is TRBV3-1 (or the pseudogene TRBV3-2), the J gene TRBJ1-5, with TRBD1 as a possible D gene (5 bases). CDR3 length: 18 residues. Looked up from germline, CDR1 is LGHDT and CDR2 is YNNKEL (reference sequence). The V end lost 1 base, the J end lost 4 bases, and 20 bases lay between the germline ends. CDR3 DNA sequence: TGTGCCAGCAGCCAAGCTGTCCCGGGGACGGGGGGGAATCAGCCCCAGCATTTT. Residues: CASSQAVPGTGGNQPQHF.

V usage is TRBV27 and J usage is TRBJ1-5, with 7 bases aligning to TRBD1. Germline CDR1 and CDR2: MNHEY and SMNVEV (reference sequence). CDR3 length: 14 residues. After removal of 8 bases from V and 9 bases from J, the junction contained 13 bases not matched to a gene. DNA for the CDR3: TGTGCCAGCGCCCGGGACAGCGGTAAATCGCCCCAGCATTTT. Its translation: CASARDSGKSPQHF.

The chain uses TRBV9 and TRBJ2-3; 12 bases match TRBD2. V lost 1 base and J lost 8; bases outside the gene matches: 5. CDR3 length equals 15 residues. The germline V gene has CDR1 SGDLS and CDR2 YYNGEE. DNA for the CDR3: TGTGCCAGCAGCGTACTAGCGGGAGGGCCTGGTACGCAGTATTTT. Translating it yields CASSVLAGGPGTQYF. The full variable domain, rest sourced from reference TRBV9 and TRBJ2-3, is DSGVTQTPKHLITATGQRVTLRCSPRSGDLSVYWYQQSLDQGLQFLIQYYNGEERAKGNILERFSAQQFPDLHSELNLSSLELGDSALYFCASSVLAGGPGTQYFGPGTRLTVL.

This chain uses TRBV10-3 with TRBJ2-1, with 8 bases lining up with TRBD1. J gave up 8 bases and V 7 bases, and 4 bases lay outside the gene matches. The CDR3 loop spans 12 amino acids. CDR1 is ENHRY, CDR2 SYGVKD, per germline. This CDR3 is CAITGQGDEQFF. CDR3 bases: TGTGCCATCACCGGACAGGGAGATGAGCAGTTCTTC.